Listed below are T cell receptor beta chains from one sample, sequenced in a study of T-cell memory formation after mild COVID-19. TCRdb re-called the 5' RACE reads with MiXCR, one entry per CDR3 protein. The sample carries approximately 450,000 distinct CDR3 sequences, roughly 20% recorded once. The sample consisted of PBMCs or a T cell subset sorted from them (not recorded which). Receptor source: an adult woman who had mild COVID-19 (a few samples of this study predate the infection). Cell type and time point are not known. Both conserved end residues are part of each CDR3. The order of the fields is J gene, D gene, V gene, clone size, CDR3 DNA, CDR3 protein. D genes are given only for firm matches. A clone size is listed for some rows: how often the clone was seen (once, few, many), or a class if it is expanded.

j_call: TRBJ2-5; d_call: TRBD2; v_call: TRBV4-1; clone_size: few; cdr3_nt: TGCGCCAGCAGCCAACCACTAGCGGGGGGGCCTGGGGCAAAAGAGACCCAGTACTTC; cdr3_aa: CASSQPLAGGPGAKETQYF
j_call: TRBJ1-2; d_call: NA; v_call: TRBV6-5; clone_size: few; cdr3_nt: TGTGCCAGCAGTTACTCGCGGACAGAGATTCGCTACACCTTC; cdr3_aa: CASSYSRTEIRYTF
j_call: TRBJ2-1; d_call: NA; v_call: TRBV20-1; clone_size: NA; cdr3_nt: TGCAGTGCTAGAGACGCTGGACAGCCCTACAATGAGCAGTTCTTC; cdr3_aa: CSARDAGQPYNEQFF
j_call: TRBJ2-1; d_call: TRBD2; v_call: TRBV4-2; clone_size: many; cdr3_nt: TGTGCCAGCAGCCAAGATGAGACTAGCGGGGTATACAATGAGCAGTTCTTC; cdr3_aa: CASSQDETSGVYNEQFF
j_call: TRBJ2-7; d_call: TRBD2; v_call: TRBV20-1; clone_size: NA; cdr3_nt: TGCAGTGCTAGAGCGACTAGAGCGGGATCCTACGAGCAGTACTTC; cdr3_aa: CSARATRAGSYEQYF
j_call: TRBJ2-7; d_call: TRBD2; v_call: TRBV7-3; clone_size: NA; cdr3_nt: TGTGCCAGCAGCTTCGGACTAGCGGGAGAAAACGAGCAGTACTTC; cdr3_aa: CASSFGLAGENEQYF
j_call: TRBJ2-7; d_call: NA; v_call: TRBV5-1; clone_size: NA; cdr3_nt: TGCGCCAGCAGCTTGGGCGGGAATCCCTACGAGCAGTACTTC; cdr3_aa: CASSLGGNPYEQYF
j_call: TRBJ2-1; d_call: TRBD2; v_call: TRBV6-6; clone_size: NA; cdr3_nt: TGTGCCAGCAGTTATCTGGCGGGAGTTTTCCACAATGAGCAGTTCTTC; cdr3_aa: CASSYLAGVFHNEQFF
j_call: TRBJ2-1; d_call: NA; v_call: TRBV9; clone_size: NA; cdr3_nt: TGTGCCAGCAGCGTAGACCCCCCCATGGGAAATGAGCAGTTCTTC; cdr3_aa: CASSVDPPMGNEQFF
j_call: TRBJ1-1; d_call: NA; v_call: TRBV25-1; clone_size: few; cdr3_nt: TGTGCCAGCAGTGTCGGACAGCTGAACACTGAAGCTTTCTTT; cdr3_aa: CASSVGQLNTEAFF
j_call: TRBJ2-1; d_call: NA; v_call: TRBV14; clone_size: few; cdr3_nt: TGTGCCAGCAGCCGAAGACCGGCAGGGAAAACCACTTATAATGAGCAGTTCTTC; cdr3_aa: CASSRRPAGKTTYNEQFF
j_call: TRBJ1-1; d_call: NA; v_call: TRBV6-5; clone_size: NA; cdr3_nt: TGTGCCAGCAGTTACTCTCATGGGGTGAGATCGAACACTGAAGCTTTCTTT; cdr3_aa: CASSYSHGVRSNTEAFF
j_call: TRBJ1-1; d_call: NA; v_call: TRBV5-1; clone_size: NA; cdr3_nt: TGCGCCAGCAGCTTGGTCGGTTGGGGACAAAGAGGAACTGAAGCTTTCTTT; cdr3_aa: CASSLVGWGQRGTEAFF
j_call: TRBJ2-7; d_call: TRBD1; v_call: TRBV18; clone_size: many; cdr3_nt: TGTGCCAGCTCACTCGAAGGGACAGGGGGCTACGAGCAGTACTTC; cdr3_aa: CASSLEGTGGYEQYF
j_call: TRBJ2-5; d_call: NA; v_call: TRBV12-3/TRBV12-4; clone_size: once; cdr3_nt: TGTGCCAGCAGCCAGTCCGGGAACTTTGAGACCCAGTACTTC; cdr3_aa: CASSQSGNFETQYF
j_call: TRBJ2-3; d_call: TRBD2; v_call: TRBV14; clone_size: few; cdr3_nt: TGTGCCAGCAGCCAGTCCGGGACTACCTTCAATACGCAGTATTTT; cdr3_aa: CASSQSGTTFNTQYF
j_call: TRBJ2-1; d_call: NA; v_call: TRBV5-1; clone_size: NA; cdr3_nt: TGCGCCAGCAGCTTGGACCCGGACTACAATGAGCAGTTCTTC; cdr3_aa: CASSLDPDYNEQFF
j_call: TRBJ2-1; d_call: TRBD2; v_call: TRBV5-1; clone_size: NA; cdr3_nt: TGCGCCAGCAGCTCTCGCGGGAGGGTCCATGAGCAGTTCTTC; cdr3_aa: CASSSRGRVHEQFF
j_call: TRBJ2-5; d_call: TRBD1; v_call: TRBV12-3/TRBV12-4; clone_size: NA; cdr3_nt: TGTGCCAGCAGCTGGACAGGGGAAGTAGAGACCCAGTACTTC; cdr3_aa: CASSWTGEVETQYF
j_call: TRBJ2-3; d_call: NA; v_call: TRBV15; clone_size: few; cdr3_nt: TGTGCCACCAGCAGAGAGATTGGGGACCGACGGACGCAGTATTTT; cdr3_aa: CATSREIGDRRTQYF
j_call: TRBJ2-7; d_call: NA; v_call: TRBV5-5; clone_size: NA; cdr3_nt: TGTGCCAGCAGCTTCGGGATCGGCTCCTACGAGCAGTACTTC; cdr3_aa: CASSFGIGSYEQYF
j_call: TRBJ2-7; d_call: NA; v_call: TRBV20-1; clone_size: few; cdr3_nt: TGCAGTGCTGGACGCTCCTACGAGCAGTACTTC; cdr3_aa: CSAGRSYEQYF
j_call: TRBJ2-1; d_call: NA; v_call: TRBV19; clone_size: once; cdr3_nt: TGTGCCAGTAGTATTCTTCAGGGGGGGTATGATGAGCAGTTCTTC; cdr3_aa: CASSILQGGYDEQFF
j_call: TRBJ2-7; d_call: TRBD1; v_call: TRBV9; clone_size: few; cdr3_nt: TGTGCCAGCAGCGCCAACAGACAGGGTCTGTACTACGAGCAGTACTTC; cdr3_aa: CASSANRQGLYYEQYF
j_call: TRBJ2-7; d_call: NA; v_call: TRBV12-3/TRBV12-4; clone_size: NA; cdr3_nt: TGTGCCAGCAGTTTTGGTCCGGGCCCCTACGAGCAGTACTTC; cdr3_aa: CASSFGPGPYEQYF